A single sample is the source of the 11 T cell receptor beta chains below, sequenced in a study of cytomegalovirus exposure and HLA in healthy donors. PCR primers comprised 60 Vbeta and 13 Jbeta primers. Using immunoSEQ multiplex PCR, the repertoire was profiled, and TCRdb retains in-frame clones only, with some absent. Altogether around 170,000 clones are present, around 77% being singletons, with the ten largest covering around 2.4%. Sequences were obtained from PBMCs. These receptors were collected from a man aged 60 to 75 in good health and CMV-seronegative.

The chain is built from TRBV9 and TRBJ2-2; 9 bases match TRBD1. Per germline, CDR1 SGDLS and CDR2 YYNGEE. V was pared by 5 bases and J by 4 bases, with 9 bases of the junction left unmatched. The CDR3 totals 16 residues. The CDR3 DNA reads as TGTGCCAGCAGGGCTCCCGGGACAGGGTCCACCGGGGAGCTGTTTTTT. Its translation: CASRAPGTGSTGELFF.

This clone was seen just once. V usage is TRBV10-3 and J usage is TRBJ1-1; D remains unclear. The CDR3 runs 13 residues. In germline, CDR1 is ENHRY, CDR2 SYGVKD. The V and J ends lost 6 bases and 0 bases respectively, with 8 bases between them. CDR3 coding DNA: TGTGCCATCAGGCGAAGTCTGAACACTGAAGCTTTCTTT. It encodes CAIRRSLNTEAFF.

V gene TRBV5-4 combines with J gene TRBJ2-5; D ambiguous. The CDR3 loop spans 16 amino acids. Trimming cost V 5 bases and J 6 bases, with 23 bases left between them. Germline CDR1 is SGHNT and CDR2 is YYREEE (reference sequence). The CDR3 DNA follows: TGTGCCAGCAGAGCCGCCGTAATCGACGGAGAGAAGACCCAGTACTTC. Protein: CASRAAVIDGEKTQYF.

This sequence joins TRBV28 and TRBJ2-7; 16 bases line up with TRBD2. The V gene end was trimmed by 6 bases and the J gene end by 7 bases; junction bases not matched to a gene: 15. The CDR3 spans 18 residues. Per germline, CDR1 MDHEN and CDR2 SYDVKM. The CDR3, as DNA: TGTGCCAGCAGCACCTGGTGGGGGACTAGCGGGAGGGCCAGGGAGCAGTACTTC. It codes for CASSTWWGTSGRAREQYF.

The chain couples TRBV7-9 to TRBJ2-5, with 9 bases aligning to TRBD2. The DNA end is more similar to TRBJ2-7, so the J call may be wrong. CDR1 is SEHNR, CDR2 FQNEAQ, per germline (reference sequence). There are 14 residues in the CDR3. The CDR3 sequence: CASSLASGRYEQYF. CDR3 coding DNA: TGTGCCAGCAGCTTAGCGAGCGGGAGGTACGAGCAGTACTTC.

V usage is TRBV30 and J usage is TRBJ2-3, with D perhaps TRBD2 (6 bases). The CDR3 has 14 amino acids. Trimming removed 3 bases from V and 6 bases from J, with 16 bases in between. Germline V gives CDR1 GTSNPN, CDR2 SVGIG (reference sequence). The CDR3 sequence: CAWRAGAAGDTQYF. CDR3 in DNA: TGTGCCTGGAGGGCCGGGGCCGCGGGGGATACGCAGTATTTT.

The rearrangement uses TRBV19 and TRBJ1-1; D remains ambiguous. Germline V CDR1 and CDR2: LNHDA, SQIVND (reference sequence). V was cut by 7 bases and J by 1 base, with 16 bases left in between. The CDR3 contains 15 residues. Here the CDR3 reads CASTRRGRANTEAFF. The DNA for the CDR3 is TGTGCCAGTACCCGCCGAGGGAGGGCGAACACTGAAGCTTTCTTT.

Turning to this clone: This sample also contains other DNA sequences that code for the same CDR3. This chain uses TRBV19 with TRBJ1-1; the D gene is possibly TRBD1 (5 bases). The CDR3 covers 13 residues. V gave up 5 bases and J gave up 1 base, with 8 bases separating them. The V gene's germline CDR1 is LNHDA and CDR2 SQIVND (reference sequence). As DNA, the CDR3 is TGTGCCAGTAGTCTGACAGAGAACACTGAAGCTTTCTTT. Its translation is CASSLTENTEAFF.

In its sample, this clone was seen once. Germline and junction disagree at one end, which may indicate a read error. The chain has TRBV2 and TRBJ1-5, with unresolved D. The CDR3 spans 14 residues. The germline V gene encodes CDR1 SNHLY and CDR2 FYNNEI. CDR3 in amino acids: CASSDRGNNQPQNF. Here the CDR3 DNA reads TGTGCCAGCAGTGATCGAGGGAACAATCAGCCCCAGAATTTT.

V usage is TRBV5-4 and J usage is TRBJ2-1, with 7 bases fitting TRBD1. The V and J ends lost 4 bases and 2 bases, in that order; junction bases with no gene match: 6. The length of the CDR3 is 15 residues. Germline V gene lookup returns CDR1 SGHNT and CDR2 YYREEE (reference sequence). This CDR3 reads CASSLDRNPYNEQFF. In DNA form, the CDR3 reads TGTGCCAGCAGCCTGGACAGGAACCCCTACAATGAGCAGTTCTTC.

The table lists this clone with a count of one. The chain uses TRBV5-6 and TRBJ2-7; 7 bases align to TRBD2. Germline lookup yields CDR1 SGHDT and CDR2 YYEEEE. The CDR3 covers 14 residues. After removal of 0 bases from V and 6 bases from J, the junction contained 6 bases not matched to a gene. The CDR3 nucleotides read TGTGCCAGCAGCTTGGATGTCGGGAGGTCCGAGCAGTACTTC. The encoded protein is CASSLDVGRSEQYF.